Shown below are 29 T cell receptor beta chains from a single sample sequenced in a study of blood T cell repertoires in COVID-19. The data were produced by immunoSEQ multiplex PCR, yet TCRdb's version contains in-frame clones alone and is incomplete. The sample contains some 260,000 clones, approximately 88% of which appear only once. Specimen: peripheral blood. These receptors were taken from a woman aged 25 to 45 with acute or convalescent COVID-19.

The CDR3 nucleotides read TGTGCCAGCAGTGAAGAGTTTAGCGGGAGTTACGAGCAGTACTTC. Encoded protein: CASSEEFSGSYEQYF. The genes are TRBV6-1 and TRBJ2-7, with 9 bases fitting TRBD2. This CDR3 has 15 amino acids. Trimming cost V 1 base and J 4 bases; bases outside gene matches: 5. The germline gives CDR1 MNHNS, CDR2 SASEGT.

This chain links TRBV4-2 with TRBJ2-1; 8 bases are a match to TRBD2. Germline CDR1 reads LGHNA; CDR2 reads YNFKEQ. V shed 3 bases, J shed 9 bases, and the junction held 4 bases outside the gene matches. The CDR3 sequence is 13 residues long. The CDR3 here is CASSQGLGSEQFF. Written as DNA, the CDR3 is TGTGCCAGCAGCCAGGGACTAGGGAGTGAGCAGTTCTTC.

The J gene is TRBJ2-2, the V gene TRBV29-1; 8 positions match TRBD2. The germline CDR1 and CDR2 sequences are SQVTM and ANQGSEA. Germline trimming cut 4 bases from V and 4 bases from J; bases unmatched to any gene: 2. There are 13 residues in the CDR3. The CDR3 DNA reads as TGCAGCGTTGGGCTAGCGGGCACCGGGGAGCTGTTTTTT. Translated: CSVGLAGTGELFF.

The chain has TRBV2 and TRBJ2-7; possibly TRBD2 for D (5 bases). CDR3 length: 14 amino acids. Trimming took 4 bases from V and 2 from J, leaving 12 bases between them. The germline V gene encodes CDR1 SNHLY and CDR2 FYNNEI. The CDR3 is CASSVEDSAYEQYF. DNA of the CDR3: TGTGCCAGCAGTGTGGAGGACTCAGCCTACGAGCAGTACTTC. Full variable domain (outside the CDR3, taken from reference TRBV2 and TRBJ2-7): EPEVTQTPSHQVTQMGQEVILRCVPISNHLYFYWYRQILGQKVEFLVSFYNNEISEKSEIFDDQFSVERPDGSNFTLKIRSTKLEDSAMYFCASSVEDSAYEQYFGPGTRLTVT.

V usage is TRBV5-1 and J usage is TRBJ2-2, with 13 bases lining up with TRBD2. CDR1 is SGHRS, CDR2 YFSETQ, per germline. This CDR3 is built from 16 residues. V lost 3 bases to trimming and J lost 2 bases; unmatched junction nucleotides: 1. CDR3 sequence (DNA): TGCGCCAGCAGCTGGGGACTAGCGGGAAACACCGGGGAGCTGTTTTTT. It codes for CASSWGLAGNTGELFF.

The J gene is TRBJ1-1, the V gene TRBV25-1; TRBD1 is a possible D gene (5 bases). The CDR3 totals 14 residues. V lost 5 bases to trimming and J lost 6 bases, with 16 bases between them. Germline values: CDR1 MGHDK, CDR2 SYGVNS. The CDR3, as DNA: TGTGCCAGCAGTTCCCAGGCGGGGGGGTCTGAAGCTTTCTTT. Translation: CASSSQAGGSEAFF. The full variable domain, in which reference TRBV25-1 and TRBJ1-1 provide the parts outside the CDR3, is EADIYQTPRYLVIGTGKKITLECSQTMGHDKMYWYQQDPGMELHLIHYSYGVNSTEKGDLSSESTVSRIRTEHFPLTLESARPSHTSQYLCASSSQAGGSEAFFGQGTRLTVV.

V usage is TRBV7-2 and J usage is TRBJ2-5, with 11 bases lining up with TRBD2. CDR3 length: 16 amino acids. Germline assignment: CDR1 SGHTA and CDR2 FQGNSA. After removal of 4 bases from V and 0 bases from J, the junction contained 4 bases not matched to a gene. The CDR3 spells CASSSGLAGDQETQYF. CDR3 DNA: TGTGCCAGCAGCTCAGGACTAGCGGGCGACCAAGAGACCCAGTACTTC.

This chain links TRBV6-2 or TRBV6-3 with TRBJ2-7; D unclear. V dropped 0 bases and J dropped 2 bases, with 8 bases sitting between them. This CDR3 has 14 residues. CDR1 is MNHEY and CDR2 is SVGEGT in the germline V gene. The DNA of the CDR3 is TGTGCCAGCAGTTACTCCAACTACCCCTACGAGCAGTACTTC. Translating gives CASSYSNYPYEQYF.

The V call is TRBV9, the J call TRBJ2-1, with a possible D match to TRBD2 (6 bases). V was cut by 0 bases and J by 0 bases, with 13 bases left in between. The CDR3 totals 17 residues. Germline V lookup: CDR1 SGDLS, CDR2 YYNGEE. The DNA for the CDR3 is TGTGCCAGCAGCGTAGGGGGCGGGGCCCTCTCCTACAATGAGCAGTTCTTC. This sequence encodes CASSVGGGALSYNEQFF.

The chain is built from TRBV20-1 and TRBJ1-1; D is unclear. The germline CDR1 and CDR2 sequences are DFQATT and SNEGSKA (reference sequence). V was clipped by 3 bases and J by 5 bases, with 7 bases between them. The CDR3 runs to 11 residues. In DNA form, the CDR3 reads TGCAGTGCTAGTCCTAAGACTGAAGCTTTCTTT. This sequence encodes CSASPKTEAFF.

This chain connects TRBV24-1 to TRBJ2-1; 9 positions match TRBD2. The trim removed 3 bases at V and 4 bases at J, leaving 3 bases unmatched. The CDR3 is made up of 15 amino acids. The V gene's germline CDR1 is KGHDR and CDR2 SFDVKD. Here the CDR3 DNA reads TGTGCCACCAGTGATGGGACTAGCACTTACAATGAGCAGTTCTTC. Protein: CATSDGTSTYNEQFF.

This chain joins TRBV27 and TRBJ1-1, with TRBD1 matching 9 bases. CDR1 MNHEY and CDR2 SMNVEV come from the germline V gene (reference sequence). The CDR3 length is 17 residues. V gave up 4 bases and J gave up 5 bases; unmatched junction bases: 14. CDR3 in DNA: TGTGCCAGCAGTTCCCCATTGGGGACAGGGCTGGTGACTGAAGCTTTCTTT. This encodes CASSSPLGTGLVTEAFF.

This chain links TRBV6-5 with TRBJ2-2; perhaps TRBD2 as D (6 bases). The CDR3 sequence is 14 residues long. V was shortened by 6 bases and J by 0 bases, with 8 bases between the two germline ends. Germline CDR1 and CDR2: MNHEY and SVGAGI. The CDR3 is CASRGLSNTGELFF. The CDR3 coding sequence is TGTGCCAGCAGGGGACTGTCGAACACCGGGGAGCTGTTTTTT.

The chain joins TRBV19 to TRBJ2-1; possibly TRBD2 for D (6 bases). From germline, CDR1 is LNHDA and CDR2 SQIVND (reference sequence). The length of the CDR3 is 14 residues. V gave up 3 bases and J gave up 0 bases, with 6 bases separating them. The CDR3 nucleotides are TGTGCCAGTAGTATCGGGGGCTCCTACAATGAGCAGTTCTTC. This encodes CASSIGGSYNEQFF.

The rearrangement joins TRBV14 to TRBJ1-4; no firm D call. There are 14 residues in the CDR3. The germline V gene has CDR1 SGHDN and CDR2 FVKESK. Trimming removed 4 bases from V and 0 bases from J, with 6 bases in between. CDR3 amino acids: CASSRAATNEKLFF. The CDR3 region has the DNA TGTGCCAGCAGCCGGGCCGCAACTAATGAAAAACTGTTTTTT. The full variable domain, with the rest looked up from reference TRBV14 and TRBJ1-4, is EAGVTQFPSHSVIEKGQTVTLRCDPISGHDNLYWYRRVMGKEIKFLLHFVKESKQDESGMPNNRFLAERTGGTYSTLKVQPAELEDSGVYFCASSRAATNEKLFFGSGTQLSVL.

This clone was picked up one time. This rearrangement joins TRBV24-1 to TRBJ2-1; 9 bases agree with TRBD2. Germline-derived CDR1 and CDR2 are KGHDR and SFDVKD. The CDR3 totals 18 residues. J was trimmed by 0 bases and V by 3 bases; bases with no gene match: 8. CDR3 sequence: CATSDPGLADSSYNEQFF. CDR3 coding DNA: TGTGCCACCAGTGATCCGGGACTAGCAGATTCCTCCTACAATGAGCAGTTCTTC.

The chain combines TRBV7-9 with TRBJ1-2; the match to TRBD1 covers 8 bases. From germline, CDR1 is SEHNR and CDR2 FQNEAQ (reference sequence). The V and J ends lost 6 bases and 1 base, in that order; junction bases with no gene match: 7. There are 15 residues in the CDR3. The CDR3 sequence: CASSQGAGVNYGYTF. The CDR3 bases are TGTGCCAGCAGTCAGGGGGCAGGGGTTAACTATGGCTACACCTTC.

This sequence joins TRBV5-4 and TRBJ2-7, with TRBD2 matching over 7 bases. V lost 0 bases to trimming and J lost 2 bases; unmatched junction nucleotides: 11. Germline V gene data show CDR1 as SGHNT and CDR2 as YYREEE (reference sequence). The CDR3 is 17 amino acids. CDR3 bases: TGTGCCAGCAGCTTGGGATCCCCCGGGACTACCCCCTACGAGCAGTACTTC. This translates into CASSLGSPGTTPYEQYF.

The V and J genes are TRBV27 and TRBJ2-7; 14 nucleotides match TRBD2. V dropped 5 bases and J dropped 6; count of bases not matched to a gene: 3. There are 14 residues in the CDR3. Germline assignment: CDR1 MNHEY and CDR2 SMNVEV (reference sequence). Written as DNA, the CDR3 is TGTGCCAGCAGTCGAGGGACTAGCGGGAGCGAGCAGTACTTC. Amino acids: CASSRGTSGSEQYF.

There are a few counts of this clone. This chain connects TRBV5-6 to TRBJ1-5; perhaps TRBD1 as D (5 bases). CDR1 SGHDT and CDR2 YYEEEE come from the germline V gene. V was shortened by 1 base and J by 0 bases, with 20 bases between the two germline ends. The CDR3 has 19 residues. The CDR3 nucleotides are TGTGCCAGCAGCTTGTTATCAGGAACAGGACCTTATAGCAATCAGCCCCAGCATTTT. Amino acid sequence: CASSLLSGTGPYSNQPQHF.

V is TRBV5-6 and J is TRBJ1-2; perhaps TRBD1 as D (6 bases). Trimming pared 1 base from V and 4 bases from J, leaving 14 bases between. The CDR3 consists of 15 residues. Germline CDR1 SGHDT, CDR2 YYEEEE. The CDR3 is CASSLYPGASYGYTF. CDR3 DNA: TGTGCCAGCAGCTTGTACCCAGGGGCCTCCTATGGCTACACCTTC.

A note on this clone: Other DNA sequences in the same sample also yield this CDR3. This CDR3 is CASRLTGIGQPQHF. In DNA, the CDR3 is TGTGCCAGCAGATTAACCGGGATCGGGCAGCCCCAGCATTTT. V is TRBV27 and J is TRBJ1-5; D is unresolved. CDR1 is MNHEY, CDR2 SMNVEV, per germline (reference sequence). The CDR3 totals 14 residues. V lost 6 bases and J 7 bases, leaving 16 bases between the germline ends.

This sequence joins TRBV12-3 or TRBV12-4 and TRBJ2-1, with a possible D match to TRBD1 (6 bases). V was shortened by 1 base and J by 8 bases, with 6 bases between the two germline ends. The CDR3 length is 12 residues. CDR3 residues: CASSLEGDEQFF. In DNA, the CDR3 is TGTGCCAGCAGTTTAGAGGGGGATGAGCAGTTCTTC.

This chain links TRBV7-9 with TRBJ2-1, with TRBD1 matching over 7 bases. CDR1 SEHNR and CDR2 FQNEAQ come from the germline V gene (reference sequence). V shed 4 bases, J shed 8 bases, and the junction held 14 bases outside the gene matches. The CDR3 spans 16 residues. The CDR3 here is CASSSLQGVGIDEQFF. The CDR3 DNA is TGTGCCAGCAGCTCCCTCCAGGGGGTAGGGATCGATGAGCAGTTCTTC.

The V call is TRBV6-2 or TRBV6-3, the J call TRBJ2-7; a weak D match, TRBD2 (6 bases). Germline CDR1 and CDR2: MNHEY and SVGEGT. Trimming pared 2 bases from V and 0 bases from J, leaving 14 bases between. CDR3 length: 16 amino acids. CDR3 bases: TGTGCCAGCAGTTACCCGGGGGTAGCGCCCTCCTACGAGCAGTACTTC. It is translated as CASSYPGVAPSYEQYF.

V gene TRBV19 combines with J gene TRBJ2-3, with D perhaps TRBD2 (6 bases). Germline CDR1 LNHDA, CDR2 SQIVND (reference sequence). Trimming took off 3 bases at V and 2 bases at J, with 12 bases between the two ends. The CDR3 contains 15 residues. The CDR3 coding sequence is TGTGCCAGTAGTATTAAAGCGGGCAACACAGATACGCAGTATTTT. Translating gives CASSIKAGNTDTQYF.

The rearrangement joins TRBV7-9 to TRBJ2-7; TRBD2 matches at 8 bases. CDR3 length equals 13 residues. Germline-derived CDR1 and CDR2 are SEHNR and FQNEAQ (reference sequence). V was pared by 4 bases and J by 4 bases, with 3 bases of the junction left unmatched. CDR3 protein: CASSSGLVYEQYF. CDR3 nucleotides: TGTGCCAGCAGCTCGGGACTAGTTTACGAGCAGTACTTC.

The CDR3 nucleotides are TGTGCCACCAGTGACACTGACCTAGCGGGAGTTTGCTACGAGCAGTACTTC. Amino acids: CATSDTDLAGVCYEQYF. This rearrangement joins TRBV24-1 to TRBJ2-7, with 10 positions matching TRBD2. V gave up 4 bases and J gave up 3 bases; unmatched junction bases: 11. The CDR3 contains 17 residues. Germline loops: CDR1 KGHDR, CDR2 SFDVKD.

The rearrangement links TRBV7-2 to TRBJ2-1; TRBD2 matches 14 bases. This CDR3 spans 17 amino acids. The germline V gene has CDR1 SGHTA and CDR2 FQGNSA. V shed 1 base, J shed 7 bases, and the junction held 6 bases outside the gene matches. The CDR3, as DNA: TGTGCCAGCAGCTTAGTGGGGACTAGCGGGAGAGGGAATGAGCAGTTCTTC. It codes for CASSLVGTSGRGNEQFF.